This T cell receptor (beta chain) originates from a study of blood T cell repertoires in COVID-19. Study summary: Acute and convalescent COVID-19 specimens originated in the United States, Italy and Spain. Sources were T cells, B-cell-depleted T cells, or PBMCs; the material itself was cDNA or gDNA.

Per the original methods: Reference gene primer amplification yielded estimated nucleated cell counts. The protocol was immunoSEQ multiplex PCR, while the TCRdb copy is restricted to in-frame clones and leaves out a portion. Clonal size and the V and J genes are those of that table, whereas D and trimming came from the DNA. Of fewer than 130,000 clones listed, 82% are singletons. With 7 bases clipped from V and 4 bases from J, the junction kept 2 bases outside the gene matches. From germline, CDR1 is SGDLS and CDR2 YYNGEE. This CDR3 has 13 residues. Specimen: peripheral blood. The V call is TRBV9, the J call TRBJ2-5; TRBD2 matches 12 bases. This TCR was recovered from a woman aged 60-75 years with acute or convalescent COVID-19. CDR3 in DNA: TGTGCCAGCTCACTAGCGGGGGGAGAGACCCAGTACTTC. The encoded protein is CASSLAGGETQYF.